These 5 T cell receptor beta chains were sequenced from one sample in a study of tumor and adjacent non-tumor tissue in lung cancer. This sample's RNA came from whole unsorted tissue. A modified ARM-PCR protocol with three rounds of nested PCR amplified TCRbeta. TCRdb fed the multiplex PCR reads into MiXCR, producing one record per CDR3 protein. The sample shows around 99,000 distinct CDR3 sequences, roughly 80% of them seen only once. Specimen: lung tumor tissue. These receptors came from a woman aged 55-69 years with non-small cell lung cancer.

The chain couples TRBV28 to TRBJ2-2; a weak D match, TRBD2 (5 bases). This CDR3 has 14 amino acids. Germline V gene lookup returns CDR1 MDHEN and CDR2 SYDVKM. The CDR3 region is CASLAGRDTGELFF. The CDR3 bases are TGTGCATCTCTAGCAGGACGGGACACCGGGGAGCTGTTTTTT. Full variable domain (missing parts from reference TRBV28 and TRBJ2-2): DVKVTQSSRYLVKRTGEKVFLECVQDMDHENMFWYRQDPGLGLRLIYFSYDVKMKEKGDIPEGYSVSREKKERFSLILESASTNQTSMYLCASLAGRDTGELFFGEGSRLTVL.

The table lists this clonotype with many counts. The V and J genes are TRBV6-2 or TRBV6-3 and TRBJ2-1; D perhaps matches TRBD1 (5 bases). The CDR3 covers 16 residues. Germline-derived CDR1 and CDR2 are MNHEY and SVGEGT. Trimming left V 7 bases short and J 4 bases short, with 20 bases between. CDR3 loop: CASNTQGVRVYNEQFF. Here the CDR3 DNA reads TGTGCCAGCAATACCCAAGGGGTAAGGGTTTACAATGAGCAGTTCTTC.

This clonotype was found once. One junction end does not reproduce the germline sequence, and a read error may be involved. The rearrangement links TRBV7-9 to TRBJ1-4; D is possibly TRBD1 (6 bases). The CDR3 is 16 amino acids. Germline loops: CDR1 SEHNR, CDR2 FQNEAQ (reference sequence). In DNA form, the CDR3 reads TGTGTCAGCAGCTTTTTTCTCGGGCAGGGGAGTGAAAAACTGTTTTTT. It translates to CVSSFFLGQGSEKLFF.

This clonotype came up many times. Written as DNA, the CDR3 is TGTGCCAGCAGTGAAGCCCATGGGAACAGCTTCAATCAGCCCCAGCATTTT. Encoded protein: CASSEAHGNSFNQPQHF. The chain has TRBV6-1 and TRBJ1-5; D unresolved. Germline assignment: CDR1 MNHNS and CDR2 SASEGT. CDR3 length equals 17 residues. V lost 0 bases and J lost 3, with 15 bases in between.

As for this clonotype: The CDR3 carries no conserved terminal phenylalanine or tryptophan, so it likely arises from a read error. V usage is TRBV6-5 and J usage is TRBJ2-2; TRBD1 matches 9 bases. This CDR3 contains 15 residues. The V gene end was trimmed by 8 bases and the J gene end by 4 bases; junction bases not matched to a gene: 8. Germline CDR1 MNHEY, CDR2 SVGAGI. The CDR3 loop reads CASWGDRAGTGELFI. CDR3 nucleotide sequence: TGTGCCAGCTGGGGGGACAGGGCAGGCACCGGGGAGCTGTTTATT.